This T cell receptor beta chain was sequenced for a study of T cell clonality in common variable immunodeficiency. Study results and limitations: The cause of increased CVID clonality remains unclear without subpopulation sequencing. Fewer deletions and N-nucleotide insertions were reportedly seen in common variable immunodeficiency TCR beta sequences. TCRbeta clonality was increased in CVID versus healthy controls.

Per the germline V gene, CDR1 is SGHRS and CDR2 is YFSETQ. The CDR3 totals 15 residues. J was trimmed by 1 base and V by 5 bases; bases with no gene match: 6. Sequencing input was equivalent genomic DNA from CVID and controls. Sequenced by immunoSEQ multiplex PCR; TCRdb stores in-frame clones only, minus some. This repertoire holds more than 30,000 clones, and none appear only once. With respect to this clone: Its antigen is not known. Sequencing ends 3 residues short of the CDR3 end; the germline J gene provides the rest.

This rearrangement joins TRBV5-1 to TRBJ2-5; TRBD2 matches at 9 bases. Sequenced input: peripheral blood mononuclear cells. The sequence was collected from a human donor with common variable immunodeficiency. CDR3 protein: CASSSSREGQETQYF. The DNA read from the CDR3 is TGCGCCAGCAGTTCCTCGCGGGAGGGCCAAGAGACC.